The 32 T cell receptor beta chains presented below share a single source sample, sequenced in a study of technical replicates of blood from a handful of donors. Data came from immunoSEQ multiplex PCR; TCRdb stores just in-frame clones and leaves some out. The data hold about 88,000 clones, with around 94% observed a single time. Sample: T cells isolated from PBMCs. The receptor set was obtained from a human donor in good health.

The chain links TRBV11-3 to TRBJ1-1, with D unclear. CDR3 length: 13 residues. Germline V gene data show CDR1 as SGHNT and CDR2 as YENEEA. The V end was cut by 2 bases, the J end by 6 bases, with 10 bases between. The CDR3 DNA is TGTGCCAGCAGCTTAAAAACTCCACCTGAAGCTTTCTTT. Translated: CASSLKTPPEAFF.

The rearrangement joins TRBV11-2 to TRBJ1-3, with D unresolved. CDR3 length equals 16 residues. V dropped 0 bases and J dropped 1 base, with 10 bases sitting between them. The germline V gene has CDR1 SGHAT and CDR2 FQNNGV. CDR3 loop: CASSLDPPGSGNTIYF. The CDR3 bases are TGTGCCAGCAGCTTAGATCCCCCAGGATCTGGAAACACCATATATTTT.

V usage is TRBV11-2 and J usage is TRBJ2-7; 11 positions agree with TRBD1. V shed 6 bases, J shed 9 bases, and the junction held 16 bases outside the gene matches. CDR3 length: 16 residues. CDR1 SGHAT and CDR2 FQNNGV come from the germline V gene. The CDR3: CASRPLRGTGGVVQYF. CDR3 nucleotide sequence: TGTGCCAGCAGGCCACTACGGGGGACAGGGGGTGTCGTGCAGTACTTC.

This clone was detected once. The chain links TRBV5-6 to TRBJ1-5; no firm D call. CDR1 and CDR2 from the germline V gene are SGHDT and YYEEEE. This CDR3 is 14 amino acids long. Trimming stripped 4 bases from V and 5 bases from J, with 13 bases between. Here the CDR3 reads CASSPSFGDQPQHF. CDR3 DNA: TGTGCCAGCAGCCCTAGCTTCGGGGATCAGCCCCAGCATTTT.

CDR3 sequence (DNA): TGCAGCGTTGAAGAAGGAGGGAGCAATCAGCCCCAGCATTTT. This gives the protein CSVEEGGSNQPQHF. The chain has TRBV29-1 and TRBJ1-5; the D is unclear. V lost 0 bases, J lost 1 base, and 7 bases lay in between. This CDR3 spans 14 amino acids. Germline V gene lookup returns CDR1 SQVTM and CDR2 ANQGSEA.

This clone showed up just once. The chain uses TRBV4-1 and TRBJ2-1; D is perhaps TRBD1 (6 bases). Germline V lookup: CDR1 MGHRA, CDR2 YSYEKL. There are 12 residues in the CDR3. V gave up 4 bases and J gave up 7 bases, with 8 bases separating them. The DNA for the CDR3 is TGCGCCAGCAGCCTAGACAGGAATGAGCAGTTCTTC. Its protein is CASSLDRNEQFF.

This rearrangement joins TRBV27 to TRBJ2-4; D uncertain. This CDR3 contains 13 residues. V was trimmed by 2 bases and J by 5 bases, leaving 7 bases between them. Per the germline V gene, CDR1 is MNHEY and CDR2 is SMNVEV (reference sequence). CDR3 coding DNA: TGTGCCAGCAGTTTACTCGAGGAAAACATTCAGTACTTC. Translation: CASSLLEENIQYF.

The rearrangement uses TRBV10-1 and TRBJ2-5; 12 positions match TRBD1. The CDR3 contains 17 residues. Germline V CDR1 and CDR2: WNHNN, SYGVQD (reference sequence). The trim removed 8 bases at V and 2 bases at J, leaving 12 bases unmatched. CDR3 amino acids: CASEPGQGANGQETQYF. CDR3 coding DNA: TGCGCCAGCGAACCGGGACAGGGGGCAAACGGACAAGAGACCCAGTACTTC.

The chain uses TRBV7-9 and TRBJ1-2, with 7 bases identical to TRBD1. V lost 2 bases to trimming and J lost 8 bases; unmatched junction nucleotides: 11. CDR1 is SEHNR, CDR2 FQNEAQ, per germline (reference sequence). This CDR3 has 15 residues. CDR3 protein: CASSLKYLGGEGYTF. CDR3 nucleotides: TGTGCCAGCAGCTTAAAATATTTAGGGGGCGAGGGCTACACCTTC.

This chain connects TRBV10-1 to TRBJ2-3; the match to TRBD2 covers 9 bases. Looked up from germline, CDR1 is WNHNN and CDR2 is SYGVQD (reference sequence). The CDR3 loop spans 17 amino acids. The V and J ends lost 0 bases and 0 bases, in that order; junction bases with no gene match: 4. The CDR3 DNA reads TGCGCCAGCAGTGAGTCTACTAGCGGGTGGAGCACAGATACGCAGTATTTT. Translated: CASSESTSGWSTDTQYF.

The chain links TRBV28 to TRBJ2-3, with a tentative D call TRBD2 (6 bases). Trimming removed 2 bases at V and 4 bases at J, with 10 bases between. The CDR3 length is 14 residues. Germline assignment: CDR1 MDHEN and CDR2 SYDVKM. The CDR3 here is CASSLPSVPDTQYF. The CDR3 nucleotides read TGTGCCAGCAGTTTACCTAGCGTCCCAGATACGCAGTATTTT.

Here the CDR3 reads CASSHVSVNTWNYGYTF. CDR3 nucleotides: TGTGCCAGCAGCCACGTAAGTGTAAACACATGGAACTATGGCTACACCTTC. This rearrangement joins TRBV4-2 to TRBJ1-2; unclear D gene. The germline V gene has CDR1 LGHNA and CDR2 YNFKEQ. Trimming cost V 3 bases and J 2 bases, with 19 bases left between them. There are 17 residues in the CDR3.

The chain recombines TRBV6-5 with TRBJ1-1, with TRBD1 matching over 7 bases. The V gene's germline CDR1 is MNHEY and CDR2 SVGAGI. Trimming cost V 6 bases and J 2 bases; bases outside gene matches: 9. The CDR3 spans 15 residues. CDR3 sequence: CASRPGQYSNTEAFF. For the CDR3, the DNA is TGTGCCAGCAGACCGGGACAGTATTCCAACACTGAAGCTTTCTTT.

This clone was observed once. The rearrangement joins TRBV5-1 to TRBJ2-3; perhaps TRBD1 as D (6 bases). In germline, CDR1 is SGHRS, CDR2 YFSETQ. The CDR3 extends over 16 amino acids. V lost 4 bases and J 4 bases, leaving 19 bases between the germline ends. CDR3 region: CASSQGISLAPDTQYF. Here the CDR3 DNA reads TGCGCCAGCAGCCAGGGGATATCATTGGCCCCAGATACGCAGTATTTT.

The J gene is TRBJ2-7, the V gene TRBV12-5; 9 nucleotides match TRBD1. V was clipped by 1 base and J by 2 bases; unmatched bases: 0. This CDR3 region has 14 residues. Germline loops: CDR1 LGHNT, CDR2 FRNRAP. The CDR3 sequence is CASGLGTGAYEQYF. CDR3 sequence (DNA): TGTGCTAGTGGTTTGGGGACAGGGGCCTACGAGCAGTACTTC. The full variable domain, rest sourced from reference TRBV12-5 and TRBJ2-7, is DARVTQTPRHKVTEMGQEVTMRCQPILGHNTVFWYRQTMMQGLELLAYFRNRAPLDDSGMPKDRFSAEMPDATLATLKIQPSEPRDSAVYFCASGLGTGAYEQYFGPGTRLTVT.

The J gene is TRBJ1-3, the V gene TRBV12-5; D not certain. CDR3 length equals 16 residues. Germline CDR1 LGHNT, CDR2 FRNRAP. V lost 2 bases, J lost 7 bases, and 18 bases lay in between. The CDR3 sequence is CASGLFFQASGNTIYF. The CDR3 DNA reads TGTGCTAGTGGTTTGTTCTTCCAGGCATCGGGGAACACCATATATTTT.

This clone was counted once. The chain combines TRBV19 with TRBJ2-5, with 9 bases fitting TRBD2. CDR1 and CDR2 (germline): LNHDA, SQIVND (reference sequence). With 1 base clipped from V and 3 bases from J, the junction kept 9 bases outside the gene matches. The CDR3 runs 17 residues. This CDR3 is CASSIGSGTSFEETQYF. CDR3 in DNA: TGTGCCAGTAGTATAGGATCCGGGACTAGCTTTGAAGAGACCCAGTACTTC.

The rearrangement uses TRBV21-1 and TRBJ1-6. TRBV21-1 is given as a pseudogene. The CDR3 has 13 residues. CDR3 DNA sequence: TGTGCCAGCCCCGGGTCGATAAATTCACCCCTCCACTTT. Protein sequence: CASPGSINSPLHF.

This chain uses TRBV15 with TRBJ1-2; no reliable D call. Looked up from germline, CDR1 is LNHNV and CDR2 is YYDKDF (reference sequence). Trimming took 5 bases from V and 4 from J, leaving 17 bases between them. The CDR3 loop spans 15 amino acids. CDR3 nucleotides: TGTGCCACCAGCCACCTAGATCTGGCGGCCTATGGCTACACCTTC. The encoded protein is CATSHLDLAAYGYTF.

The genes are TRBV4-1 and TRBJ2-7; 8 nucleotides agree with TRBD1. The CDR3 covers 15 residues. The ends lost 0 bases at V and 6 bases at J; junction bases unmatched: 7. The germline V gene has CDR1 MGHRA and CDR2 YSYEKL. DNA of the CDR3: TGCGCCAGCAGCCAAGAAGGGACAGGCGGCGGCGAGCAGTACTTC. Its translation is CASSQEGTGGGEQYF.

The CDR3 loop is CASSHTDSPAEAFF. For the CDR3, the DNA is TGTGCCAGCAGCCACACGGACAGTCCCGCTGAAGCTTTCTTT. The chain combines TRBV5-6 with TRBJ1-1; perhaps TRBD1 as D (6 bases). The CDR3 runs to 14 residues. V lost 4 bases to trimming and J lost 6 bases, with 16 bases between them. Germline lookup yields CDR1 SGHDT and CDR2 YYEEEE. The variable domain in full, with the rest retrieved from reference TRBV5-6 and TRBJ1-1, is DAGVTQSPTHLIKTRGQQVTLRCSPKSGHDTVSWYQQALGQGPQFIFQYYEEEERQRGNFPDRFSGHQFPNYSSELNVNALLLGDSALYLCASSHTDSPAEAFFGQGTRLTVV.

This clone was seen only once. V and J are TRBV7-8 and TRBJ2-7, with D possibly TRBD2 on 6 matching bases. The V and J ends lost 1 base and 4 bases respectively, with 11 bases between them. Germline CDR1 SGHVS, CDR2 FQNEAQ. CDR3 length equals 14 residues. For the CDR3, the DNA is TGTGCCAGCAGCTTAGGCCCCGGAGGGTACGAGCAGTACTTC. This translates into CASSLGPGGYEQYF.

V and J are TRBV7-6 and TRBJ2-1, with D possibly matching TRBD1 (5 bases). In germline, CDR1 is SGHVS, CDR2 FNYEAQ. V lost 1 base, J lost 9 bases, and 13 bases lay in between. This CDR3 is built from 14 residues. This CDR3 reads CASSLGTGTSEQFF. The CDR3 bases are TGTGCCAGCAGCTTAGGAACAGGTACCAGTGAGCAGTTCTTC.

In nucleotides, the CDR3 is TGTGCCAGCAGCTCCGGGACTAGCGGCTACAATGAGCAGTTCTTC. It yields the protein CASSSGTSGYNEQFF. The chain uses TRBV5-8 and TRBJ2-1, with 11 bases that match TRBD2. J was trimmed by 3 bases and V by 3 bases; bases with no gene match: 2. The CDR3 has 15 amino acids. Germline V gene lookup returns CDR1 SGHTS and CDR2 YDEGEE. The complete variable domain, with remaining parts taken from reference TRBV5-8 and TRBJ2-1, reads EAGVTQSPTHLIKTRGQQATLRCSPISGHTSVYWYQQALGLGLQFLLWYDEGEERNRGNFPPRFSGRQFPNYSSELNVNALELEDSALYLCASSSGTSGYNEQFFGPGTRLTVL.

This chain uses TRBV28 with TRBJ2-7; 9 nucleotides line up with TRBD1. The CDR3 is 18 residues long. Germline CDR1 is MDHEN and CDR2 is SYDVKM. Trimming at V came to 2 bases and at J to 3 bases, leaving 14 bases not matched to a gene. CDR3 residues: CASSLVAQGAQYDYEQYF. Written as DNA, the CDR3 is TGTGCCAGCAGTTTAGTGGCACAGGGGGCGCAGTACGACTACGAGCAGTACTTC.

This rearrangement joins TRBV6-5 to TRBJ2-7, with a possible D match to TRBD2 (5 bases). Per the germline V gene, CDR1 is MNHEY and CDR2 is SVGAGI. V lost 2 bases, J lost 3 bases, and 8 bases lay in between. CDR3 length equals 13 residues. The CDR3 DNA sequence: TGTGCCAGCAGTTACGGGAGTTACTACGAGCAGTACTTC. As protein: CASSYGSYYEQYF.

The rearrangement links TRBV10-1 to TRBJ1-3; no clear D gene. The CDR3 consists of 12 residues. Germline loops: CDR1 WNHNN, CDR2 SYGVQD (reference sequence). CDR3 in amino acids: CTPLVRGNTIYF. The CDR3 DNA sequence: TGCACCCCCCTGGTGCGTGGAAACACCATATATTTT.

DNA for the CDR3: TGTGCCAGCAGGGGGGGGGCGGGAGCCTACAATGAGCAGTTCTTC. As protein: CASRGGAGAYNEQFF. The chain joins TRBV2 to TRBJ2-1, with a possible D match to TRBD2 (7 bases). CDR1 SNHLY and CDR2 FYNNEI come from the germline V gene. The V gene lost 6 bases and the J gene lost 2 bases, with 14 bases spanning the gap. The CDR3 loop spans 15 amino acids.

CDR3: CASSGIAGGLQETQYF. The CDR3 DNA is TGTGCCAGCAGCGGGATAGCGGGAGGTCTCCAAGAGACCCAGTACTTC. The chain joins TRBV9 to TRBJ2-5; 10 bases line up with TRBD2. Losses at the gene ends were 3 bases for V and 1 base for J; bases not matched to a gene: 6. CDR1 is SGDLS, CDR2 YYNGEE, per germline. This CDR3 is built from 16 residues.

The CDR3 nucleotides are TGCAGTGCTCGCAGGATTACCGAGCAGTACTTC. Translating it yields CSARRITEQYF. The chain is built from TRBV20-1 and TRBJ2-7; D ambiguous. This CDR3 has 11 residues. Germline V gene data show CDR1 as DFQATT and CDR2 as SNEGSKA (reference sequence). The V end was cut by 5 bases, the J end by 6 bases, with 11 bases between.

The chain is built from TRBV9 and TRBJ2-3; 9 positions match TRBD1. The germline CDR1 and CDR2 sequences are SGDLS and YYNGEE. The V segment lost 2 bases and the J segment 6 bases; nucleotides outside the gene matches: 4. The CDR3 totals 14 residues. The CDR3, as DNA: TGTGCCAGCAGCGTCGGGACAGGGAGCGATACGCAGTATTTT. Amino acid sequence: CASSVGTGSDTQYF.

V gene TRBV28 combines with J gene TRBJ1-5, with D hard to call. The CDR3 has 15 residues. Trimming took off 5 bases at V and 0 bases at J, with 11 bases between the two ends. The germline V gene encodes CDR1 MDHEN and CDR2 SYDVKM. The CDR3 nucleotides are TGTGCCAGCAGTCCTCGGGGATATAGCAATCAGCCCCAGCATTTT. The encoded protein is CASSPRGYSNQPQHF. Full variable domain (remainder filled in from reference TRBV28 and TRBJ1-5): DVKVTQSSRYLVKRTGEKVFLECVQDMDHENMFWYRQDPGLGLRLIYFSYDVKMKEKGDIPEGYSVSREKKERFSLILESASTNQTSMYLCASSPRGYSNQPQHFGDGTRLSIL.